This is a list of T cell receptor beta chains from one sample in a study of T cell responses to AZD1222 COVID-19 vaccine. Generated by immunoSEQ multiplex PCR, the TCRdb table keeps only in-frame clones and is missing some. The data show fewer than 120,000 clones, with roughly 93% seen just once and 2.5% to 3.5% held by the top ten. Sequencing used peripheral blood, obtained 28 days after the second AZD1222 dose. The source of these receptors is an adult who received the AZD1222 COVID-19 vaccine. Both conserved end residues are part of each CDR3. A D gene is named only where the DNA matches it firmly. Size values are once, few and many counts, or a class for expanded clones, and some rows have none.

clone_size j_call d_call v_call cdr3_aa cdr3_nt
NA TRBJ1-5 NA TRBV6-5 CASGAGRRQPQHF TGTGCCAGCGGCGCCGGGCGAAGACAGCCCCAGCATTTT
NA TRBJ1-5 TRBD1 TRBV10-3 CAISPGQGSAYQPQHF TGTGCCATCAGTCCGGGACAGGGGTCAGCGTATCAGCCCCAGCATTTT
NA TRBJ2-1 NA TRBV19 CASSIDQIGADNEQFF TGTGCCAGTAGTATAGATCAAATTGGGGCCGACAATGAGCAGTTCTTC
NA TRBJ1-1 NA TRBV21-1 CASSKGGQAEAFF TGTGCCAGCAGCAAAGGGGGGCAGGCTGAAGCTTTCTTT
NA TRBJ2-2 NA TRBV5-4 CASSPRLNIGGSGELFF TGTGCCAGCAGCCCACGACTGAATATCGGTGGCTCCGGGGAGCTGTTTTTT
NA TRBJ1-2 NA TRBV13 CASSRPQDGYTF TGTGCCAGCAGCCGCCCCCAGGATGGCTACACCTTC
NA TRBJ1-5 NA TRBV6-5 CASSSDYTMPQHF TGTGCCAGCAGTTCCGACTACACGATGCCCCAGCATTTT
few TRBJ2-1 TRBD2 TRBV10-1 CASSDGAGSGLAGSDNEQFF TGCGCCAGCAGTGATGGGGCAGGGAGCGGGCTAGCGGGCAGCGACAATGAGCAGTTCTTC
NA TRBJ1-2 NA TRBV4-1 CASSPTVGPGQWGYTF TGCGCCAGCAGCCCAACTGTTGGACCCGGACAGTGGGGCTACACCTTC
NA TRBJ1-2 NA TRBV14 CASSQAAGGIYGYTF TGTGCCAGCAGCCAAGCTGCCGGGGGAATCTATGGCTACACCTTC
NA TRBJ1-1 NA TRBV5-6 CASTRAVNRVGETEAFF TGTGCCAGCACGAGGGCCGTAAACAGGGTGGGGGAGACTGAAGCTTTCTTT
NA TRBJ1-1 NA TRBV10-2 CASSESAGVITEAFF TGCGCCAGCAGTGAGTCGGCAGGGGTAATCACTGAAGCTTTCTTT
NA TRBJ2-2 TRBD1 TRBV14 CASSSQQRYDRGRFTGELFF TGTGCCAGCAGCTCCCAACAGAGATATGACAGGGGGCGTTTCACCGGGGAGCTGTTTTTT
NA TRBJ1-3 NA TRBV7-2 CASSSGQPYSGNTIYF TGTGCCAGCAGCTCCGGACAGCCTTACTCTGGAAACACCATATATTTT
NA TRBJ1-2 NA TRBV9 CASSGVANYGYTF TGTGCCAGCAGCGGTGTCGCTAACTATGGCTACACCTTC
NA TRBJ1-1 NA TRBV15 CATSRDLVYAEAFF TGTGCCACCAGCAGAGATTTAGTCTACGCTGAAGCTTTCTTT
NA TRBJ2-1 NA TRBV6-4 CASSDSTAGEQFF TGTGCCAGCAGTGACTCGACAGCCGGTGAGCAGTTCTTC
NA TRBJ1-1 TRBD1 TRBV11-2 CASSTLGQGGGKDTEAFF TGTGCCAGCAGCACTCTCGGACAGGGTGGGGGAAAGGACACTGAAGCTTTCTTT
NA TRBJ2-7 NA TRBV14 CASSRTGTASSYEQYF TGTGCCAGCAGTCGCACCGGGACCGCTAGCTCCTACGAGCAGTACTTC
NA TRBJ1-1 NA TRBV18 CASSPVTGSNTEAFF TGTGCCAGCTCACCAGTTACAGGGTCGAACACTGAAGCTTTCTTT
NA TRBJ1-1 NA TRBV5-1 CASSLINKGTEAFF TGCGCCAGCAGCTTGATCAACAAGGGCACTGAAGCTTTCTTT
NA TRBJ2-7 NA TRBV3-1/TRBV3-2 CASSQVLDEQYF TGTGCCAGCAGCCAAGTTCTGGACGAGCAGTACTTC
NA TRBJ1-2 NA TRBV5-5 CASSLGQRVNYGYTF TGTGCCAGCAGCTTGGGCCAGCGAGTCAACTATGGCTACACCTTC
NA TRBJ1-4 NA TRBV6-5 CASDKGANEKLFF TGTGCCAGCGATAAAGGGGCAAATGAAAAACTGTTTTTT